The clone carrying this TCR beta chain showed up just a few times. What it binds is unknown. This specimen comes from a study of T cell repertoires in cytomegalovirus infection. Looking at the study overall: CMV epitopes, recently identified HLA-C-restricted and well-studied HLA-B-restricted, were used. Public TCR beta signatures indicated both CMV infection and matching HLA type. Overall study findings and caveats: Summed frequency of public TCR beta families distinguished CMV carriers with the relevant HLA. The study found HLA-C-restricted CMV-specific TCR beta clonotypes dominating the ex vivo response.

Trimming took off 0 bases at V and 9 bases at J, with 12 bases between the two ends. CDR3 length equals 15 residues. The germline CDR1 and CDR2 sequences are SNHLY and FYNNEI. From the reads, TCRdb called clonotypes with MiXCR, one entry per CDR3 protein. Here the sample spans approximately 310,000 distinct CDR3 sequences, around a quarter being singletons. This TCR came from a human donor in good health (CMV status not recorded). Some clones in this sample may be carry-over from other donors' samples. Material: cultured PBMCs, obtained from culture after CMV antigen stimulation. The chain is built from TRBV2 and TRBJ1-6; weak D call: TRBD1 (6 bases). The CDR3 loop reads CASSEAGGAGSPLHF. As DNA, the CDR3 is TGTGCCAGCAGTGAAGCCGGGGGGGCGGGTTCACCCCTCCACTTT. The whole variable domain, remainder taken from reference TRBV2 and TRBJ1-6, is EPEVTQTPSHQVTQMGQEVILRCVPISNHLYFYWYRQILGQKVEFLVSFYNNEISEKSEIFDDQFSVERPDGSNFTLKIRSTKLEDSAMYFCASSEAGGAGSPLHFGNGTRLTVT.